These 27 T cell receptor beta chains were all obtained from the same sample, sequenced in a study of blood T cell repertoires in COVID-19. The data were produced by immunoSEQ multiplex PCR, yet TCRdb's version contains in-frame clones alone and is incomplete. The repertoire holds roughly 360,000 clones, with around 89% as singletons. The sample consisted of PBMCs or T cells enriched from blood (not recorded which). The source is a woman aged 30 to 39 with acute COVID-19.

This rearrangement joins TRBV2 to TRBJ2-1; tentatively, D is TRBD1 (6 bases). Per germline, CDR1 SNHLY and CDR2 FYNNEI. V gave up 9 bases and J gave up 1 base, with 13 bases separating them. The CDR3 runs to 14 residues. The CDR3 coding sequence is TGTGCCAGTGAAGACAGGACGTCCTACAATGAGCAGTTCTTC. This codes for CASEDRTSYNEQFF.

On this clone: The sample contains more than one DNA sequence encoding this CDR3. The gene calls are TRBV7-8 and TRBJ1-1; D ambiguous. Germline CDR1 is SGHVS and CDR2 is FQNEAQ. The CDR3 is 13 residues long. V was clipped by 3 bases and J by 1 base, with 6 bases between them. CDR3 residues: CASSLRENTEAFF. For the CDR3, the DNA is TGTGCCAGCAGCTTGCGAGAGAACACTGAAGCTTTCTTT.

The genes are TRBV3-1 (or the pseudogene TRBV3-2) and TRBJ1-4; TRBD1 might be the D (5 bases). The V end lost 2 bases, the J end lost 2 bases, and 6 bases lay between the germline ends. This CDR3 is 14 amino acids long. CDR1 is LGHDT, CDR2 YNNKEL, per germline (reference sequence). The CDR3 DNA reads as TGTGCCAGCAGCCAACGGGGGACTAATGAAAAACTGTTTTTT. Translating gives CASSQRGTNEKLFF.

This chain uses TRBV11-2 with TRBJ1-2; D remains ambiguous. V was clipped by 5 bases and J by 0 bases, with 4 bases between them. The CDR3 is 12 amino acids. Looked up from germline, CDR1 is SGHAT and CDR2 is FQNNGV. In DNA, the CDR3 is TGTGCCAGCAGCCCTACTAACTATGGCTACACCTTC. Translation gives CASSPTNYGYTF. Full variable domain (remainder filled in from reference TRBV11-2 and TRBJ1-2): EAGVAQSPRYKIIEKRQSVAFWCNPISGHATLYWYQQILGQGPKLLIQFQNNGVVDDSQLPKDRFSAERLKGVDSTLKIQPAKLEDSAVYLCASSPTNYGYTFGSGTRLTVV.

J is TRBJ2-7 and V is TRBV11-2; TRBD2 agrees at 9 bases. The germline V gene has CDR1 SGHAT and CDR2 FQNNGV. V lost 3 bases to trimming and J lost 3 bases; unmatched junction nucleotides: 6. This CDR3 has 15 amino acids. The CDR3 bases are TGTGCCAGCAGCTTTACGGGACTAGCTAGCTACGAGCAGTACTTC. Amino acids: CASSFTGLASYEQYF.

The chain uses TRBV9 and TRBJ2-3; TRBD2 matches at 12 bases. The CDR3 contains 16 residues. The germline CDR1 and CDR2 sequences are SGDLS and YYNGEE. Trimming removed 3 bases from V and 5 bases from J; junction bases left unmatched: 7. For the CDR3, the DNA is TGTGCCAGCAGCGAGTCAGGACTAGCGGGGATAGATACGCAGTATTTT. It yields the protein CASSESGLAGIDTQYF.

This chain connects TRBV18 to TRBJ1-3; 8 nucleotides match TRBD1. V lost 7 bases, J lost 2 bases, and 7 bases stayed unmatched. Germline loops: CDR1 KGHSH, CDR2 LQKENI. This CDR3 contains 15 residues. CDR3 DNA: TGTGCCAGCTTATCCATCAGGGGGCCTGGAAACACCATATATTTT. Translating gives CASLSIRGPGNTIYF.

This clone was recorded a few times. This chain uses TRBV4-3 with TRBJ2-5; D is possibly TRBD1 (6 bases). V dropped 0 bases and J dropped 2 bases, with 16 bases sitting between them. Per germline, CDR1 LGHNA and CDR2 YSLEER. This CDR3 has 17 residues. This chain's CDR3 is CASSQDRRADSQETQYF. In DNA form, the CDR3 reads TGCGCCAGCAGCCAAGATCGTCGTGCGGACAGTCAAGAGACCCAGTACTTC.

This clone was seen just once. The rearrangement links TRBV29-1 to TRBJ2-2; TRBD2 is a possible D gene (6 bases). In germline, CDR1 is SQVTM, CDR2 ANQGSEA. Between the trimmed V and J ends, which lost 3 bases and 1 base, there was a span of 12 bases. There are 15 residues in the CDR3. CDR3 coding DNA: TGCAGCGTTGATGCGGGACCGAAGAACACCGGGGAGCTGTTTTTT. This translates into CSVDAGPKNTGELFF.

This clone was seen a single time. J is TRBJ1-5 and V is TRBV30, with D unclear. CDR1 is GTSNPN, CDR2 SVGIG, per germline (reference sequence). The CDR3 has 15 amino acids. V lost 1 base and J 5 bases, leaving 15 bases between the germline ends. The CDR3 loop is CAWSGGLEGYQPQHF. The DNA of the CDR3 is TGTGCCTGGAGTGGAGGGCTCGAGGGCTATCAGCCCCAGCATTTT.

This clone was detected once. This chain's CDR3 is CASSDSREQYF. CDR3 coding DNA: TGCGCCAGCAGTGACAGTCGCGAGCAGTACTTC. This chain connects TRBV10-1 to TRBJ2-7; the D is unclear. Trimming took 3 bases from V and 6 from J, leaving 6 bases between them. The CDR3 is 11 amino acids. Germline V CDR1 and CDR2: WNHNN, SYGVQD (reference sequence).

This chain joins TRBV21-1 and TRBJ1-1. TRBV21-1 has pseudogene status. The CDR3 sequence is 15 residues long. The CDR3 loop reads CASSKVERRNTEAFF. CDR3 bases: TGTGCCAGCAGCAAAGTGGAGAGGAGGAACACTGAAGCTTTCTTT.

The V and J genes are TRBV5-8 and TRBJ1-4, with a weak D call TRBD1 (6 bases). CDR1 is SGHTS and CDR2 is YDEGEE in the germline V gene. The CDR3 loop spans 15 amino acids. Trimming took off 3 bases at V and 3 bases at J, with 12 bases between the two ends. CDR3 region: CASSYNRVANEKLFF. CDR3 bases: TGTGCCAGCAGCTACAACAGGGTAGCTAATGAAAAACTGTTTTTT.

This chain joins TRBV19 and TRBJ2-1; 9 bases match TRBD1. The germline CDR1 and CDR2 sequences are LNHDA and SQIVND (reference sequence). The CDR3 extends over 15 amino acids. V gave up 4 bases and J gave up 6 bases; unmatched junction bases: 7. The CDR3, as DNA: TGTGCCAGTAGTAGGTGGGACAGGGTAAGCAATGAGCAGTTCTTC. It codes for CASSRWDRVSNEQFF.

This rearrangement joins TRBV10-3 to TRBJ2-3, with 11 bases fitting TRBD2. V trimming: 9 bases; J trimming: 1 base; junction bases outside the gene matches: 6. CDR1 ENHRY and CDR2 SYGVKD come from the germline V gene. There are 15 residues in the CDR3. As DNA, the CDR3 is TGTGCCATAGCCGGGACTAGCGGTGGCACAGATACGCAGTATTTT. This encodes CAIAGTSGGTDTQYF.

This clone was recorded once. The J gene is TRBJ1-1, the V gene TRBV19, with D uncertain. The CDR3 has 13 residues. V was shortened by 6 bases and J by 2 bases, with 10 bases between the two germline ends. Germline CDR1 reads LNHDA; CDR2 reads SQIVND (reference sequence). The CDR3 DNA is TGTGCCAGTAGAATGCAACTCAACACTGAAGCTTTCTTT. Encoded protein: CASRMQLNTEAFF. Complete variable domain (other parts from reference TRBV19 and TRBJ1-1): DGGITQSPKYLFRKEGQNVTLSCEQNLNHDAMYWYRQDPGQGLRLIYYSQIVNDFQKGDIAEGYSVSREKKESFPLTVTSAQKNPTAFYLCASRMQLNTEAFFGQGTRLTVV.

The count of this clone is one. The gene calls are TRBV20-1 and TRBJ2-1; D is possibly TRBD2 (5 bases). Trimming took off 3 bases at V and 8 bases at J, with 14 bases between the two ends. Looked up from germline, CDR1 is DFQATT and CDR2 is SNEGSKA (reference sequence). The CDR3 contains 13 residues. CDR3 protein: CSASAPGFYEQFF. The CDR3 coding sequence is TGCAGTGCTAGTGCCCCGGGGTTTTATGAGCAGTTCTTC.

The V gene is TRBV2, the J gene TRBJ2-7; D gene uncertain. Germline values: CDR1 SNHLY, CDR2 FYNNEI. This CDR3 is built from 14 residues. The germline V and J ends were trimmed by 6 bases and 2 bases, with 14 bases remaining between them. CDR3 in amino acids: CASSWALGTYEQYF. Written as DNA, the CDR3 is TGTGCCAGCAGCTGGGCCCTCGGAACCTACGAGCAGTACTTC.

This chain joins TRBV5-4 and TRBJ1-2; D perhaps matches TRBD1 (5 bases). This CDR3 has 14 residues. Germline V lookup: CDR1 SGHNT, CDR2 YYREEE (reference sequence). Trimming pared 2 bases from V and 2 bases from J, leaving 10 bases between. The DNA for the CDR3 is TGTGCCAGCAGCTTTGGGTGGGGCAACTATGGCTACACCTTC. It specifies CASSFGWGNYGYTF. Filled out from reference TRBV5-4 and TRBJ1-2, the complete variable domain reads ETGVTQSPTHLIKTRGQQVTLRCSSQSGHNTVSWYQQALGQGPQFIFQYYREEENGRGNFPPRFSGLQFPNYSSELNVNALELDDSALYLCASSFGWGNYGYTFGSGTRLTVV.

The V call is TRBV6-1, the J call TRBJ1-1; TRBD1 agrees at 8 bases. CDR1 and CDR2 (germline): MNHNS, SASEGT. The CDR3 totals 15 residues. Losses at the gene ends were 3 bases for V and 5 bases for J; bases not matched to a gene: 8. The CDR3 is CASSDYRGAATEAFF. The CDR3 nucleotides are TGTGCCAGCAGTGATTACAGGGGGGCGGCTACTGAAGCTTTCTTT.

The chain is built from TRBV7-9 and TRBJ1-1, with TRBD1 as a possible D gene (5 bases). The V and J ends lost 1 base and 5 bases respectively, with 11 bases between them. Germline V gene data show CDR1 as SEHNR and CDR2 as FQNEAQ (reference sequence). The CDR3 is 14 residues long. CDR3 DNA: TGTGCCAGCAGCTTAGATGGGGGGAGTACTGAAGCTTTCTTT. This gives the protein CASSLDGGSTEAFF.

The chain uses TRBV20-1 and TRBJ2-7; D gene unclear. V was clipped by 3 bases and J by 0 bases, with 6 bases between them. The CDR3 runs 12 residues. The germline CDR1 and CDR2 sequences are DFQATT and SNEGSKA (reference sequence). The CDR3 nucleotides are TGCAGTGCTAGTGGCGACTCCTACGAGCAGTACTTC. Its protein product is CSASGDSYEQYF.

The chain employs TRBV7-2 and TRBJ1-2; possible D gene TRBD1, 5 bases. Trimming stripped 2 bases from V and 1 base from J, with 8 bases between. The CDR3 runs to 14 residues. Germline loops: CDR1 SGHTA, CDR2 FQGNSA. For the CDR3, the DNA is TGTGCCAGCAGCTTACAGGGTGGTAACTATGGCTACACCTTC. Its translation is CASSLQGGNYGYTF.

The V gene is TRBV28, the J gene TRBJ2-7; 9 bases match TRBD1. The V gene end was trimmed by 5 bases and the J gene end by 4 bases; junction bases not matched to a gene: 9. The CDR3 is 15 residues long. Germline CDR1 is MDHEN and CDR2 is SYDVKM. For the CDR3, the DNA is TGTGCCAGCAGTAGTCCGGGACAGGGAGGTTACGAGCAGTACTTC. Its translation is CASSSPGQGGYEQYF.

This sequence joins TRBV11-2 and TRBJ2-7, with D possibly being TRBD1 (5 bases). V lost 3 bases to trimming and J lost 3 bases, with 6 bases between them. Germline CDR1 SGHAT, CDR2 FQNNGV. The CDR3 extends over 12 amino acids. Here the CDR3 reads CASSLDNYEQYF. CDR3 in DNA: TGTGCCAGCAGCTTGGACAACTACGAGCAGTACTTC.

The V call is TRBV27, the J call TRBJ2-1; a possible D gene is TRBD1 (6 bases). Trimming stripped 5 bases from V and 4 bases from J, with 9 bases between. This CDR3 is 13 amino acids long. CDR1 and CDR2 (germline): MNHEY, SMNVEV (reference sequence). In nucleotides, the CDR3 is TGTGCCAGCAGTCCAGGGGTATACAATGAGCAGTTCTTC. This codes for CASSPGVYNEQFF.

The chain uses TRBV23-1 and TRBJ1-5, with TRBD1 identical over 8 bases. TRBV23-1 is an ORF for which the function is uncertain. This CDR3 has 18 amino acids. After removal of 3 bases from V and 0 bases from J, the junction contained 10 bases not matched to a gene. CDR3 sequence (DNA): TGCGCCAGCAGTCATGCGGGTTACAGGGGGGATAGCAATCAGCCCCAGCATTTT. Translation: CASSHAGYRGDSNQPQHF.